The 10 T cell receptor beta chains listed next were all sequenced from one sample in a study of CD8 T cells in ankylosing spondylitis. TCRdb reanalysed the 5' RACE reads using MiXCR and keeps one entry per CDR3 protein. The table lists about 220,000 distinct CDR3 sequences, more than 9% of them singletons. Sequences were obtained from blood, either unsorted or a sorted T cell fraction (not recorded which). These TCRs come from a male donor with ankylosing spondylitis or in good health (not recorded which).

The rearrangement joins TRBV18 to TRBJ2-1; TRBD2 aligns across 8 bases. The V gene's germline CDR1 is KGHSH and CDR2 LQKENI. This CDR3 has 17 residues. V was clipped by 3 bases and J by 0 bases; unmatched bases: 7. The CDR3 sequence: CASSPRSGGYSYNEQFF. In DNA, the CDR3 is TGTGCCAGCTCACCCCGGTCGGGGGGGTACTCCTACAATGAGCAGTTCTTC.

As to this clonotype: Germline is not matched at one junction end, which may reflect a read error. The chain couples TRBV12-3 or TRBV12-4 to TRBJ2-7, with D perhaps matching TRBD1 (5 bases). The CDR3 totals 13 residues. The CDR3 sequence is CVSTGGSRGEQYF. The CDR3 region has the DNA TGTGTCAGCACCGGTGGGTCTAGGGGCGAGCAGTACTTC.

This clonotype has at least ten counts. The gene calls are TRBV12-3 or TRBV12-4 and TRBJ1-1; 11 positions agree with TRBD1. Losses at the gene ends were 11 bases for V and 2 bases for J; bases not matched to a gene: 7. The CDR3 runs 14 residues. CDR3 sequence reads: CALVGTGGNTEAFF. In DNA, the CDR3 is TGTGCCTTGGTCGGGACAGGGGGAAACACTGAAGCTTTCTTT.

This clonotype appeared many times. The V call is TRBV3-1, the J call TRBJ2-7; a weak D match, TRBD1 (6 bases). The CDR3 spans 14 residues. CDR1 and CDR2 from the germline V gene are LGHDT and YNNKEL (reference sequence). V was clipped by 6 bases and J by 5 bases, with 17 bases between them. The CDR3 loop is CASRPTGSLHEQYF. The CDR3 DNA reads TGTGCCAGCAGACCGACAGGCAGCTTACACGAGCAGTACTTC.

The chain links TRBV12-3 or TRBV12-4 to TRBJ2-2; no reliable D call. V dropped 11 bases and J dropped 4 bases, with 11 bases sitting between them. The CDR3 has 12 residues. CDR3 sequence reads: CAAGPSTGELFF. CDR3 nucleotides: TGTGCCGCTGGTCCCTCCACCGGGGAGCTGTTTTTT.

This clonotype was seen at least ten times. The CDR3 DNA follows: TGCAGTGCTAGATCTGCGGGGGGGATCAATGAGCAGTTCTTC. Translation: CSARSAGGINEQFF. The V call is TRBV20-1, the J call TRBJ2-1, with 9 bases identical to TRBD2. The CDR3 runs to 14 residues. With V trimmed by 2 bases and J by 6 bases, 5 bases remained unmatched. The germline V gene has CDR1 DFQATT and CDR2 SNEGSKA (reference sequence).

This clonotype was observed a few times. The chain employs TRBV5-1 and TRBJ2-3; 8 nucleotides agree with TRBD1. This CDR3 is 15 amino acids long. V shed 3 bases, J shed 3 bases, and the junction held 6 bases outside the gene matches. Germline V gene sequence: CDR1 SGHRS, CDR2 YFSETQ. In nucleotides, the CDR3 is TGCGCCAGCAGCTCGACAGGGGTGGTTACAGATACGCAGTATTTT. Amino acids: CASSSTGVVTDTQYF.

The genes are TRBV3-1 and TRBJ2-7; TRBD2 agrees at 10 bases. The V and J ends lost 8 bases and 4 bases, in that order; junction bases with no gene match: 5. The CDR3 consists of 13 residues. Germline V gene sequence: CDR1 LGHDT, CDR2 YNNKEL (reference sequence). The CDR3 bases are TGTGCCAGCGAGCGGGGGGGCACTTACGAGCAGTACTTC. Its protein product is CASERGGTYEQYF.

This clonotype was counted a few times. The germline gene is not matched at one end of the junction; a read error may be the cause. This chain connects TRBV5-1 to TRBJ1-2; D gene ambiguous. The CDR3 runs to 13 residues. Germline V gene lookup returns CDR1 SGHRS and CDR2 YFSETQ. The CDR3 sequence is CASSLTENYGDTF. CDR3 DNA sequence: TGCGCCAGCAGCTTGACGGAGAACTATGGCGACACCTTC. Variable domain in full (rest from reference TRBV5-1 and TRBJ1-2): KAGVTQTPRYLIKTRGQQVTLSCSPISGHRSVSWYQQTPGQGLQFLFEYFSETQRNKGNFPGRFSGRQFSNSRSEMNVSTLELGDSALYLCASSLTENYGDTFGSGTRLTVV.

This rearrangement joins TRBV11-3 to TRBJ2-7, with D perhaps matching TRBD2 (5 bases). Germline CDR1 SGHNT, CDR2 YENEEA. This CDR3 has 13 amino acids. V dropped 4 bases and J dropped 3 bases, with 10 bases sitting between them. CDR3 amino acids: CASSSGNFYEQYF. The CDR3 DNA sequence: TGTGCCAGCAGCTCGGGGAATTTCTACGAGCAGTACTTC.